What follows are 21 T cell receptor beta chains derived from one specimen sequenced in a study of beta chain features in type 1 diabetes. Expressed TCRB transcripts got sequenced, as all isolated RNA was reverse transcribed. Repertoires were generated with immunoSEQ multiplex PCR, while TCRdb's copy carries only in-frame clones and drops some. The sample shows almost 350,000 clones, roughly 8% of them seen only once. Sequenced sample: central memory CD4+ T cells from blood. The origin of the receptors is a young woman in good health.

This clone was seen a handful of times. J is TRBJ2-3 and V is TRBV19; 10 bases map to TRBD2. This CDR3 is 21 amino acids long. Germline V gene lookup returns CDR1 LNHDA and CDR2 SQIVND (reference sequence). V lost 0 bases and J lost 10; bases outside the gene matches: 25. The chain's CDR3 is CASSIDREREGLPGPVRAQYF. CDR3 sequence (DNA): TGTGCCAGTAGTATAGATCGCGAGCGGGAGGGCCTTCCGGGCCCGGTGAGGGCGCAGTATTTT.

The J gene is TRBJ2-1, the V gene TRBV2; 10 bases agree with TRBD1. CDR1 and CDR2 (germline): SNHLY, FYNNEI. Germline trimming cut 7 bases from V and 9 bases from J; bases unmatched to any gene: 9. The CDR3 covers 14 residues. The CDR3 here is CASNRDRGPSEQFF. The CDR3 DNA reads as TGTGCCAGCAACCGGGACAGGGGACCCAGTGAGCAGTTCTTC.

This clone was observed a handful of times. The J gene is TRBJ1-5, the V gene TRBV28; a weak D match, TRBD1 (5 bases). CDR3 length equals 15 residues. Trimming shortened V by 3 bases and J by 1 base, and 10 bases separated the two germline ends. CDR1 and CDR2 (germline): MDHEN, SYDVKM. CDR3 in amino acids: CASSFGGVSNQPQHF. The CDR3 coding sequence is TGTGCCAGCAGTTTTGGGGGTGTGAGCAATCAGCCCCAGCATTTT.

The table lists this clone with many counts. V and J are TRBV6-1 and TRBJ2-1, with 10 bases that match TRBD2. The CDR3 consists of 15 residues. V lost 5 bases and J lost 6; bases outside the gene matches: 7. The germline V gene encodes CDR1 MNHNS and CDR2 SASEGT. DNA for the CDR3: TGTGCCAGCAGTCTTTCTAGCGGGAGCCCCAATGAGCAGTTCTTC. As protein: CASSLSSGSPNEQFF.

The CDR3 nucleotides are TGTGCCATCAGCGGGACCCGTAGTCGTTCCACAGATACGCAGTATTTT. Translation gives CAISGTRSRSTDTQYF. This chain uses TRBV10-3 with TRBJ2-3; possibly TRBD1 or TRBD2 for D (5 bases each). V dropped 6 bases and J dropped 2 bases, with 18 bases sitting between them. The CDR3 is made up of 16 amino acids. Germline values: CDR1 ENHRY, CDR2 SYGVKD.

The chain is built from TRBV9 and TRBJ1-3; D remains unclear. Germline loops: CDR1 SGDLS, CDR2 YYNGEE. V lost 1 base, J lost 0 bases, and 8 bases lay in between. The CDR3 contains 15 residues. The CDR3 DNA is TGTGCCAGCAGCGTACAGAGTAACTCTGGAAACACCATATATTTT. Translated, it gives CASSVQSNSGNTIYF. The full variable domain, rest sourced from reference TRBV9 and TRBJ1-3, is DSGVTQTPKHLITATGQRVTLRCSPRSGDLSVYWYQQSLDQGLQFLIQYYNGEERAKGNILERFSAQQFPDLHSELNLSSLELGDSALYFCASSVQSNSGNTIYFGEGSWLTVV.

This clone was seen a handful of times. V gene TRBV5-6 combines with J gene TRBJ2-3; 10 nucleotides line up with TRBD2. Germline CDR1 reads SGHDT; CDR2 reads YYEEEE. J lost 7 bases, V lost 3 bases, and 2 bases had no gene match. This CDR3 has 13 amino acids. The CDR3 sequence: CASSSTSGYTQYF. DNA of the CDR3: TGTGCCAGCAGCTCGACTAGCGGGTATACGCAGTATTTT. Filled out from reference TRBV5-6 and TRBJ2-3, the complete variable domain reads DAGVTQSPTHLIKTRGQQVTLRCSPKSGHDTVSWYQQALGQGPQFIFQYYEEEERQRGNFPDRFSGHQFPNYSSELNVNALLLGDSALYLCASSSTSGYTQYFGPGTRLTVL.

This clone was seen at least ten times. The CDR3 spells CASRAGDEQFF. CDR3 nucleotides: TGTGCCAGCAGGGCGGGCGATGAGCAGTTCTTC. The chain combines TRBV7-9 with TRBJ2-1, with D possibly matching TRBD2 (5 bases). This CDR3 comprises 11 residues. Germline CDR1 SEHNR, CDR2 FQNEAQ (reference sequence). V was pared by 6 bases and J by 8 bases, with 8 bases between.

This rearrangement joins TRBV15 to TRBJ1-1, with TRBD1 matching 7 bases. V shed 5 bases, J shed 4 bases, and the junction held 4 bases outside the gene matches. The CDR3 length is 13 residues. Germline lookup yields CDR1 LNHNV and CDR2 YYDKDF (reference sequence). In DNA form, the CDR3 reads TGTGCCACCAGCGGGACAGTTGGCACTGAAGCTTTCTTT. Translated: CATSGTVGTEAFF.

To note about this clone: Other DNA sequences within the sample encode an identical CDR3. The chain carries TRBV7-2 and TRBJ2-7, with 7 bases matching TRBD1. CDR1 is SGHTA, CDR2 FQGNSA, per germline. This CDR3 spans 14 amino acids. Trimming cost V 4 bases and J 1 base; bases outside gene matches: 4. The CDR3 region is CASSSRQGSYEQYF. The DNA of the CDR3 is TGTGCCAGCAGCTCCAGACAGGGTTCCTACGAGCAGTACTTC. Supplemented by reference TRBV7-2 and TRBJ2-7, the full variable domain reads GAGVSQSPSNKVTEKGKDVELRCDPISGHTALYWYRQSLGQGLEFLIYFQGNSAPDKSGLPSDRFSAERTGGSVSTLTIQRTQQEDSAVYLCASSSRQGSYEQYFGPGTRLTVT.

This clone was picked up many times. The rearrangement links TRBV18 to TRBJ1-1; unclear D gene. Germline values: CDR1 KGHSH, CDR2 LQKENI. Trimming shortened V by 3 bases and J by 1 base, and 12 bases separated the two germline ends. The CDR3 loop spans 15 amino acids. The CDR3 sequence is CASSPIGRSNTEAFF. DNA for the CDR3: TGTGCCAGCTCACCTATTGGCAGGTCGAACACTGAAGCTTTCTTT.

This clone was recorded many times. V usage is TRBV5-1 and J usage is TRBJ1-5; D possibly corresponds to TRBD1 (5 bases). This CDR3 is built from 15 residues. The V and J ends lost 0 bases and 4 bases respectively, with 11 bases between them. CDR1 is SGHRS and CDR2 is YFSETQ in the germline V gene. DNA of the CDR3: TGCGCCAGCAGCTTGGTCTACGGGGCAAATCAGCCCCAGCATTTT. Translation: CASSLVYGANQPQHF.

By sample fraction, this clone is medium-sized. This sequence joins TRBV7-9 and TRBJ2-2; no firm D call. The CDR3 has 13 residues. Germline CDR1 and CDR2: SEHNR and FQNEAQ (reference sequence). With 5 bases removed from V and 5 bases from J, the gap between germline ends came to 9 bases. This CDR3 reads CASSIGRTGELFF. CDR3 nucleotides: TGTGCCAGCAGCATTGGACGGACCGGGGAGCTGTTTTTT.

V and J are TRBV11-3 and TRBJ1-3; 7 bases are a match to TRBD1. Germline V gene lookup returns CDR1 SGHNT and CDR2 YENEEA. Germline trimming cut 1 base from V and 3 bases from J; bases unmatched to any gene: 3. The CDR3 totals 15 residues. CDR3 loop: CASSLGDRDGNTIYF. The DNA for the CDR3 is TGTGCCAGCAGCTTAGGGGACAGAGATGGAAACACCATATATTTT.

In its sample, this clone was seen many times. This sequence joins TRBV7-9 and TRBJ2-5; 11 bases are shared with TRBD2. The V segment lost 5 bases and the J segment 5 bases; nucleotides outside the gene matches: 13. Germline-derived CDR1 and CDR2 are SEHNR and FQNEAQ (reference sequence). There are 17 residues in the CDR3. DNA for the CDR3: TGTGCCAGCAGCCGGACGGGAACGACTAGCGGGATGGAGACCCAGTACTTC. Translated, it gives CASSRTGTTSGMETQYF. The full variable domain, completed using reference TRBV7-9 and TRBJ2-5, is DTGVSQNPRHKITKRGQNVTFRCDPISEHNRLYWYRQTLGQGPEFLTYFQNEAQLEKSRLLSDRFSAERPKGSFSTLEIQRTEQGDSAMYLCASSRTGTTSGMETQYFGPGTRLLVL.

The J gene is TRBJ1-5, the V gene TRBV27; the match to TRBD1 covers 10 bases. There are 17 residues in the CDR3. CDR1 is MNHEY and CDR2 is SMNVEV in the germline V gene (reference sequence). Trimming took 5 bases from V and 7 from J; bases not matched to a gene: 14. The CDR3 DNA sequence: TGTGCCAGCAGTCCAACCCCGACAGGGGGCGCCGGACAGCCCCAGCATTTT. It codes for CASSPTPTGGAGQPQHF.

This clone was seen ten or more times. This chain joins TRBV29-1 and TRBJ2-1; no reliable D call. V was pared by 7 bases and J by 10 bases, with 14 bases between. CDR3 length equals 11 residues. Germline V lookup: CDR1 SQVTM, CDR2 ANQGSEA. CDR3 in amino acids: CSAVWGYEQFF. Written as DNA, the CDR3 is TGCAGCGCCGTCTGGGGATACGAGCAGTTCTTC.

This clone was found a few times. The rearrangement links TRBV18 to TRBJ2-7; 7 positions agree with TRBD1. With 5 bases clipped from V and 4 bases from J, the junction kept 8 bases outside the gene matches. Germline CDR1 KGHSH, CDR2 LQKENI. This CDR3 is built from 14 residues. The CDR3 DNA is TGTGCCAGCTCATTCTACAGGGGCGTTTACGAGCAGTACTTC. It is translated as CASSFYRGVYEQYF.

In its sample, this clone was seen a few times. This chain uses TRBV5-1 with TRBJ2-3, with D maybe TRBD1 (5 bases). This CDR3 is built from 12 residues. V was clipped by 4 bases and J by 5 bases, with 8 bases between them. The germline V gene encodes CDR1 SGHRS and CDR2 YFSETQ. The DNA for the CDR3 is TGCGCCAGCAGCGTGCAGGGAGATACGCAGTATTTT. It is translated as CASSVQGDTQYF. The whole variable domain, filled in from reference TRBV5-1 and TRBJ2-3, reads KAGVTQTPRYLIKTRGQQVTLSCSPISGHRSVSWYQQTPGQGLQFLFEYFSETQRNKGNFPGRFSGRQFSNSRSEMNVSTLELGDSALYLCASSVQGDTQYFGPGTRLTVL.

The V call is TRBV5-1, the J call TRBJ2-1; the match to TRBD2 covers 7 bases. CDR1 is SGHRS and CDR2 is YFSETQ in the germline V gene. The CDR3 loop spans 13 amino acids. J lost 10 bases, V lost 3 bases, and 7 bases had no gene match. This chain's CDR3 is CASSYPTSYEQFF. The DNA of the CDR3 is TGCGCCAGCAGCTACCCGACTAGCTACGAGCAGTTCTTC.

This clone showed up just a few times. This rearrangement joins TRBV5-4 to TRBJ2-7, with 13 bases that match TRBD2. Germline assignment: CDR1 SGHNT and CDR2 YYREEE (reference sequence). The CDR3 totals 16 residues. After removal of 0 bases from V and 6 bases from J, the junction contained 6 bases not matched to a gene. The DNA of the CDR3 is TGTGCCAGCAGCTTGGGGACTAGCGGGAGTTCGGCCGAGCAGTACTTC. It encodes CASSLGTSGSSAEQYF.